Listed below are T cell receptor beta chains from one sample, sequenced in a study of blood T cell repertoires in COVID-19. The table came from immunoSEQ multiplex PCR; TCRdb's copy has only in-frame clones and leaves some out. This sample carries over 120,000 clones, approximately 86% of them seen once, and the ten largest clones take 0.95%. The sample comprised peripheral blood. The receptor source for this set is a woman between 50 and 59 years old with acute or convalescent COVID-19. CDR3s include the opening cysteine and the closing phenylalanine or tryptophan. Fields, in order: V gene, J gene, D gene, clone size, CDR3 protein, CDR3 DNA. A D gene is named only where the DNA matches it firmly. Not every row has a clone size; where given, it reads once, few, many or a size class.

TRBV28,TRBJ2-7,TRBD1,.,CASSGQATYEQYF,TGTGCCAGCTCCGGACAGGCGACCTACGAGCAGTACTTC
TRBV7-9,TRBJ1-5,.,.,CASTKLDNQPQHF,TGTGCCAGCACCAAATTAGATAATCAGCCCCAGCATTTT
TRBV3-1/TRBV3-2,TRBJ2-3,.,.,CASSQQLGASGTDTQYF,TGTGCCAGCAGCCAACAACTAGGAGCTAGCGGCACAGATACGCAGTATTTT
TRBV18,TRBJ1-5,TRBD1,.,CASSPGQGYQPQHF,TGTGCCAGCTCACCCGGACAGGGGTATCAGCCCCAGCATTTT
TRBV18,TRBJ1-2,.,.,CASSPNREANYGYTF,TGTGCCAGCTCCCCTAACAGGGAAGCTAACTATGGCTACACCTTC
TRBV2,TRBJ1-2,.,.,CASSEGRNYGYTF,TGTGCCAGCAGTGAGGGCAGAAACTATGGCTACACCTTC
TRBV2,TRBJ2-1,.,.,CASSEDVLGGEYNEQFF,TGTGCCAGCAGTGAAGACGTCCTTGGCGGGGAATACAATGAGCAGTTCTTC
TRBV29-1,TRBJ1-3,TRBD1,.,CSVEDGQGSGNTIYF,TGCAGCGTTGAAGATGGACAGGGGTCGGGAAACACCATATATTTT
TRBV5-4,TRBJ1-2,TRBD1,.,CASSSLDRAGYTF,TGTGCCAGCAGCTCACTGGACAGGGCGGGCTACACCTTC
TRBV29-1,TRBJ1-2,.,few,CSVQRGENYGYTF,TGCAGCGTTCAAAGAGGTGAAAACTATGGCTACACCTTC
TRBV13,TRBJ1-1,.,.,CASSLTYSGNTEAFF,TGTGCCAGCAGCTTAACTTACTCCGGGAACACTGAAGCTTTCTTT
TRBV7-8,TRBJ1-6,.,.,CASSKDRNNSPLHF,TGTGCCAGCAGCAAGGACAGAAATAATTCACCCCTCCACTTT
TRBV12-3/TRBV12-4,TRBJ2-1,TRBD2,.,CASRPWEGNEQFF,TGTGCCAGCAGGCCCTGGGAGGGAAATGAGCAGTTCTTC
TRBV5-1,TRBJ2-5,TRBD2,few,CASSLELAETQYF,TGCGCCAGCAGCTTGGAACTAGCGGAGACCCAGTACTTC
TRBV9,TRBJ1-1,.,.,CASSVAPQGPATEAFF,TGTGCCAGCAGCGTAGCTCCCCAGGGGCCCGCCACTGAAGCTTTCTTT
TRBV7-9,TRBJ1-1,TRBD1,.,CASSLTGQGALAEAFF,TGTGCCAGCAGCTTAACAGGACAGGGGGCGTTGGCTGAAGCTTTCTTT
TRBV6-2/TRBV6-3,TRBJ1-3,TRBD1,once,CASSRDRSSGNTIYF,TGTGCCAGCAGCCGGGACAGAAGCTCTGGAAACACCATATATTTT
TRBV27,TRBJ2-1,.,.,CASSLAGLQWNEQFF,TGTGCCAGCAGTTTAGCAGGGCTCCAGTGGAATGAGCAGTTCTTC
TRBV2,TRBJ2-7,TRBD2,.,CASRGTSGATYEQYF,TGTGCCAGCAGGGGGACTAGCGGGGCCACCTACGAGCAGTACTTC
TRBV2,TRBJ1-2,.,.,CASNLDGSYGYTF,TGTGCCAGCAATCTAGACGGCTCCTATGGCTACACCTTC
TRBV6-2/TRBV6-3,TRBJ2-1,TRBD2,.,CASSSSGRGDEQFF,TGTGCCAGCAGTTCTAGCGGGAGAGGGGATGAGCAGTTCTTC
TRBV13,TRBJ2-7,TRBD2,once,CASSLGASGMEQYF,TGTGCCAGCAGCTTAGGAGCTAGCGGGATGGAGCAGTACTTC
TRBV5-1,TRBJ2-5,TRBD1,.,CASSLVGTDIQETQYF,TGCGCCAGCAGCTTAGTTGGGACAGACATACAAGAGACCCAGTACTTC
TRBV29-1,TRBJ1-5,TRBD1,.,CSAGGGQGNQPQHF,TGCAGCGCCGGGGGCGGACAGGGCAATCAGCCCCAGCATTTT
TRBV6-2/TRBV6-3,TRBJ2-1,TRBD2,.,CASSSPLSGGSYNEQFF,TGTGCCAGCAGTTCCCCACTTAGCGGGGGGTCCTACAATGAGCAGTTCTTC
TRBV5-4,TRBJ1-4,.,few,CASSTPGQNNEKLFF,TGTGCCAGCAGCACTCCGGGACAAAATAATGAAAAACTGTTTTTT
TRBV3-1/TRBV3-2,TRBJ2-2,.,once,CASSHAGRNTGELFF,TGTGCCAGCAGCCACGCGGGGAGAAACACCGGGGAGCTGTTTTTT
TRBV2,TRBJ2-2,TRBD1,.,CASSLRDRGTGELFF,TGTGCCAGCAGTCTCCGGGACAGGGGCACCGGGGAGCTGTTTTTT
TRBV5-4,TRBJ2-2,.,once,CASSLGTVNTGELFF,TGTGCCAGCAGCTTGGGGACAGTTAACACCGGGGAGCTGTTTTTT
TRBV7-3,TRBJ2-3,TRBD2,.,CASSYLAGGSDTQYF,TGTGCCAGCAGCTACTTAGCGGGGGGATCCGATACGCAGTATTTT
TRBV7-2,TRBJ2-1,TRBD2,once,CASSFGLAGNNEQFF,TGTGCCAGCAGCTTCGGACTAGCGGGGAACAATGAGCAGTTCTTC
TRBV18,TRBJ2-7,TRBD1,.,CASSPTTGFATASYEQYF,TGTGCCAGCTCACCGACGACAGGGTTTGCTACGGCCTCCTACGAGCAGTACTTC
TRBV6-5,TRBJ1-2,TRBD1,.,CASSLDRGRGYTF,TGTGCCAGCAGTTTGGACAGGGGGCGAGGCTACACCTTC
TRBV24-1,TRBJ2-1,TRBD1,.,CATSDQNAGTESYNEQFF,TGTGCCACCAGTGATCAAAACGCCGGGACAGAATCCTACAATGAGCAGTTCTTC
TRBV6-1,TRBJ1-5,.,.,CASSELQGRNQPQHF,TGTGCCAGCAGTGAATTACAGGGACGGAATCAGCCCCAGCATTTT
TRBV4-1,TRBJ1-1,TRBD1,once,CASSQAHQGGTEAFF,TGCGCCAGCAGCCAAGCTCACCAGGGGGGCACTGAAGCTTTCTTT
TRBV4-1,TRBJ2-7,.,.,CASSYSVRQAYEQYF,TGCGCCAGCAGCTATTCAGTAAGACAGGCCTACGAGCAGTACTTC
TRBV30,TRBJ1-2,.,.,CAWSVTRLAGGYTF,TGTGCCTGGAGTGTAACCCGATTGGCGGGTGGCTACACCTTC
TRBV2,TRBJ2-7,.,.,CASKVAVRFQGEQYF,TGTGCCAGCAAGGTAGCGGTAAGGTTCCAGGGCGAGCAGTACTTC
TRBV12-5,TRBJ2-1,TRBD2,.,CASGLSSGSGEDEQFF,TGTGCTAGTGGTTTGTCTAGCGGGAGCGGAGAAGATGAGCAGTTCTTC
TRBV10-1,TRBJ2-7,TRBD1,.,CASCRDREYEQYF,TGCGCCAGCTGCCGGGACAGAGAATACGAGCAGTACTTC
TRBV7-3,TRBJ2-1,TRBD2,.,CASSGRANEQFF,TGTGCCAGTTCCGGGAGGGCCAATGAGCAGTTCTTC
TRBV9,TRBJ1-5,TRBD1,.,CASSPGQDLLSNQPQHF,TGTGCCAGCAGCCCGGGACAGGACTTACTTAGCAATCAGCCCCAGCATTTT
TRBV19,TRBJ1-2,TRBD1,.,CASSTPGQVFGYTF,TGTGCCAGTAGTACCCCGGGACAGGTCTTTGGCTACACCTTC
TRBV21-1,TRBJ2-5,.,.,CASRAGDVREETQYF,TGTGCCAGCAGAGCAGGGGACGTACGGGAAGAGACCCAGTACTTC
TRBV19,TRBJ1-6,TRBD1,few,CASRNGQGNSPLHF,TGTGCCAGTAGGAACGGACAGGGTAATTCACCCCTCCACTTT
TRBV5-4,TRBJ1-3,.,.,CASSLAPTISGNTIYF,TGTGCCAGCAGCTTGGCCCCGACAATATCTGGAAACACCATATATTTT
TRBV6-5,TRBJ2-1,.,.,CASRVGDNEQFF,TGTGCCAGCAGAGTCGGGGACAATGAGCAGTTCTTC
TRBV11-2,TRBJ2-7,TRBD2,.,CASSSLRLAGSYEQYF,TGTGCCAGCAGCTCCCTGCGGCTAGCGGGTTCCTACGAGCAGTACTTC